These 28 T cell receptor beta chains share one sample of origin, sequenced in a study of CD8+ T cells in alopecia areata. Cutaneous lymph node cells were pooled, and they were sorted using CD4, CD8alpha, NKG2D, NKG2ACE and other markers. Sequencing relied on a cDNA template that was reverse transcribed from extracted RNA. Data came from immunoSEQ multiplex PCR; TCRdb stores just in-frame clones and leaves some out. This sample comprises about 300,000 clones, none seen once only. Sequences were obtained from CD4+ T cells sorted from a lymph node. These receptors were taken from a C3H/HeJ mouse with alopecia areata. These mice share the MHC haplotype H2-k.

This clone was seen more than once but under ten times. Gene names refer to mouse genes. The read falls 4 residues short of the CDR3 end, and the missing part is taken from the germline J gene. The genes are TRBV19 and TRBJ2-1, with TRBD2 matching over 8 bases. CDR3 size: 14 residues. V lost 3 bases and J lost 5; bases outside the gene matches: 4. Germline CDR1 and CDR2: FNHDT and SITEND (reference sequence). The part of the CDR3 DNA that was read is TGTGCCAGCAGTAGGGGGGGCCGGGATGCT. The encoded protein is CASSRGGRDA. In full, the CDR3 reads CASSRGGRDAEQFF.

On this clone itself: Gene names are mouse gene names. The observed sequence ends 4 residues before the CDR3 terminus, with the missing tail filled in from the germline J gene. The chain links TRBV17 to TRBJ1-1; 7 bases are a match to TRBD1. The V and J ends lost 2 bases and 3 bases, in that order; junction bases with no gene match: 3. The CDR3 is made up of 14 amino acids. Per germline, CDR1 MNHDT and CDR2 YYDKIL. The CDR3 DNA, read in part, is TGTGCTAGCAGTAGAAACAGGGGTTACACA. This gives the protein CASSRNRGYT. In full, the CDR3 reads CASSRNRGYTEVFF.

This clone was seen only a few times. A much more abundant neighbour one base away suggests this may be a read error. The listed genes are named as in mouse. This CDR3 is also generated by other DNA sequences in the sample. The CDR3 loop reads CASSDVANSDYTF. The CDR3 bases that were read are TGTGCCAGCAGTGATGTAGCAAACTCC. The gene calls are TRBV13-3 and TRBJ1-2; D gene unclear. The CDR3 extends 4 residues past the end of the read, so its final part is completed from the germline J gene. V was trimmed by 0 bases and J by 0 bases, leaving 3 bases between them. The CDR3 runs 13 residues. Looked up from germline, CDR1 is NNHDY and CDR2 is SYVADS.

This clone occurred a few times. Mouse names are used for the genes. The CDR3 DNA, read in part, is TGTGCCCGTTCCGGGACAGGCTATAATTCGCCC. Translated, it gives CARSGTGYNSP. The whole CDR3 region reads CARSGTGYNSPLYF. This sequence joins TRBV12-1 and TRBJ1-6, with TRBD1 matching over 8 bases. Coverage ceases 3 residues before the CDR3 finishes, and the germline J gene fills in the end. TRBJ1-6 is annotated as an ORF whose role is uncertain. Germline-derived CDR1 and CDR2 are SGHSN and HYEKVE. The CDR3 consists of 14 residues. J was trimmed by 3 bases and V by 9 bases; bases with no gene match: 6.

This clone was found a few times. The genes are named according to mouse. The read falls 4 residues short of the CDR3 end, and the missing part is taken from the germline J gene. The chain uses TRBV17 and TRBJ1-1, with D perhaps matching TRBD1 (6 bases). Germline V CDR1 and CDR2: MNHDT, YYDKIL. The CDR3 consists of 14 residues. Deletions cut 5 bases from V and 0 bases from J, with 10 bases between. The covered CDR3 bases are TGTGCTAGCAGTCTACAGGGAGAGAACACA. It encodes CASSLQGENT. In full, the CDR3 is CASSLQGENTEVFF. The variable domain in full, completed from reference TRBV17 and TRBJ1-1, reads DTTVKQNPRYKLARVGKPVNLICSQTMNHDTMYWYQKKPNQAPKLLLFYYDKILNREADTFEKFQSSRPNNSFCSLYIGSAGLEYSAMYLCASSLQGENTEVFFGKGTRLTVV.

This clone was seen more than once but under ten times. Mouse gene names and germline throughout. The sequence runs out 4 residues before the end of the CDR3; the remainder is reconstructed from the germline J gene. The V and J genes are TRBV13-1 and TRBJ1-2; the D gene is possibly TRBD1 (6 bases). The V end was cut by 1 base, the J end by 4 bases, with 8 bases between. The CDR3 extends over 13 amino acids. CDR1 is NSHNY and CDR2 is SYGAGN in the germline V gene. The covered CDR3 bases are TGTGCCAGCAGTGATACAGGGCCCTCC. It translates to CASSDTGPS. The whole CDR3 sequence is CASSDTGPSDYTF.

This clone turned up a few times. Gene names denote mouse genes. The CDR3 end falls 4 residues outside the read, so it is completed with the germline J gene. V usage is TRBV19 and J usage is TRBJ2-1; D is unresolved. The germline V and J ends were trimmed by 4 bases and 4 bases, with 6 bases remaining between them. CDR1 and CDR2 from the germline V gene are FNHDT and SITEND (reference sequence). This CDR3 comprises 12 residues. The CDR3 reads CASSPHYAEQFF. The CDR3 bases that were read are TGTGCCAGCAGTCCCCATTATGCT.

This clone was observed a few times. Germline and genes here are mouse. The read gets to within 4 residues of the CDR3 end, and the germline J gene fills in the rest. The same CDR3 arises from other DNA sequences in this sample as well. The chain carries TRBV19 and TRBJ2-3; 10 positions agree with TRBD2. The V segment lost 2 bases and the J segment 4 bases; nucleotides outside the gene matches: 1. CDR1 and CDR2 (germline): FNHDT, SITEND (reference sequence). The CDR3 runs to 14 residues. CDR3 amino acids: CASSIWGGTETLYF. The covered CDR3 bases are TGTGCCAGCAGTATCTGGGGGGGCACAGAA.

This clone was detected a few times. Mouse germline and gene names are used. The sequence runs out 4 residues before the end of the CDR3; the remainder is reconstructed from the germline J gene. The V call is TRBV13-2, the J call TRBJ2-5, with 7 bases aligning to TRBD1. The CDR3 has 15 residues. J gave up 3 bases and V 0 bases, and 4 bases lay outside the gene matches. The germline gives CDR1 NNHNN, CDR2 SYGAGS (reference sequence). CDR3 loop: CASGDAGTDQDTQYF. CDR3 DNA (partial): TGTGCCAGCGGTGATGCCGGGACAGATCAAGAC.

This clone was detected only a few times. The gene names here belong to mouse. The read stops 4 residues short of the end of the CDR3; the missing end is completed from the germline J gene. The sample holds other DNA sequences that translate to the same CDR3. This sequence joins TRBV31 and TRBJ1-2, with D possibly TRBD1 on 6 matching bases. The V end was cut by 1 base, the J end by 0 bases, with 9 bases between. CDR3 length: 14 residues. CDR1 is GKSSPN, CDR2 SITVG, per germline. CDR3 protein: CAWSRGQTNSDYTF. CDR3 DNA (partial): TGTGCCTGGAGTCGGGGACAAACAAACTCC.

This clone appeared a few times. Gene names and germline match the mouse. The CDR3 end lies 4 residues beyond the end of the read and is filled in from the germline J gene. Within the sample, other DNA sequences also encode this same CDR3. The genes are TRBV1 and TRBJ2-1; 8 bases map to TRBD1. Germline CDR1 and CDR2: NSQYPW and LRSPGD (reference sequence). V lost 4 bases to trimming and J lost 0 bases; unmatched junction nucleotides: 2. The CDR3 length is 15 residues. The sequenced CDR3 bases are TGCACCTGCAGTGTTGGACAGGGTAACTATGCT. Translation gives CTCSVGQGNYA. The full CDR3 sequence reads CTCSVGQGNYAEQFF.

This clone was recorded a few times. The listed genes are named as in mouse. The covered CDR3 bases are TGTGCCTGGAGGAGGACTGGGGGGACTAGTGCAGAA. Residues: CAWRRTGGTSAE. The full CDR3 protein is CAWRRTGGTSAETLYF. The V and J genes are TRBV31 and TRBJ2-3; 11 nucleotides match TRBD2. With the read ending 4 residues before the CDR3 end, the germline J gene is used to fill in that end. CDR3 size: 16 residues. J was trimmed by 0 bases and V by 3 bases; bases with no gene match: 5. CDR1 is GKSSPN, CDR2 SITVG, per germline.

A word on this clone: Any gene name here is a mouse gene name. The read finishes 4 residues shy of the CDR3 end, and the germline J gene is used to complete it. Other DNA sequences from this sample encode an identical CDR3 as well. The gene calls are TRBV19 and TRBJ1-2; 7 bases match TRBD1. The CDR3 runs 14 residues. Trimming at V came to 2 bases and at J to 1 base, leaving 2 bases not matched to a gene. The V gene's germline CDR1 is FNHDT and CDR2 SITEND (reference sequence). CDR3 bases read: TGTGCCAGCAGTATTCGGGACAGAAACTCC. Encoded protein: CASSIRDRNS. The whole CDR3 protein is CASSIRDRNSDYTF.

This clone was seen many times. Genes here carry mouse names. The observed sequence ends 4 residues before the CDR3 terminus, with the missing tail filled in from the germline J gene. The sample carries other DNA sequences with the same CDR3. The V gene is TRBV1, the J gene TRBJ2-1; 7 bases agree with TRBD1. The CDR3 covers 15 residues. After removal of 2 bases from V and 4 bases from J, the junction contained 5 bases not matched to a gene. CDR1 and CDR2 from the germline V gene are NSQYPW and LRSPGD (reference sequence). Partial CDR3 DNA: TGCACCTGCAGTGCAAACCGGGACAGATATGCT. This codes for CTCSANRDRYA. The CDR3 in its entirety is CTCSANRDRYAEQFF.

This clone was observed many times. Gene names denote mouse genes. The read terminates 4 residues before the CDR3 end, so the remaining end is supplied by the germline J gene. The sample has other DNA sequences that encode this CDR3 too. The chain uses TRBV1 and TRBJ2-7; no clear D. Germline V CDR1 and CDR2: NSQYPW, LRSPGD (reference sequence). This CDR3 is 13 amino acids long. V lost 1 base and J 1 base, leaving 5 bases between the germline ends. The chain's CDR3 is CTCSAGQSYEQYF. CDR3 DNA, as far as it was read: TGCACCTGCAGTGCAGGACAATCCTAT.

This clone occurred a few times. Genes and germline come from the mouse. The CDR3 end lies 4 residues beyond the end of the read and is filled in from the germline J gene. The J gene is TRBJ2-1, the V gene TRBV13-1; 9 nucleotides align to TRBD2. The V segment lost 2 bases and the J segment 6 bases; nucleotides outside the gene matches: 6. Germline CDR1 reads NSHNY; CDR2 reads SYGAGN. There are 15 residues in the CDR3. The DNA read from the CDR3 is TGTGCCAGCAGTGAGAGCCGACTGGGGGTTGCT. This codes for CASSESRLGVA. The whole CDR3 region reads CASSESRLGVAEQFF.

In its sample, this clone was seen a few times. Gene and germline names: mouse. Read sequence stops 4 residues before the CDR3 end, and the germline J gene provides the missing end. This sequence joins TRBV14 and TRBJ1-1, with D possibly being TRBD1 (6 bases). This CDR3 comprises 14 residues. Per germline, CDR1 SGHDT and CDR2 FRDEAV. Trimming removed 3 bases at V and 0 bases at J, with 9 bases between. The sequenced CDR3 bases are TGTGCCAGCAGTTCTGACAGGACAAACACA. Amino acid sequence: CASSSDRTNT. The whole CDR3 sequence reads CASSSDRTNTEVFF.

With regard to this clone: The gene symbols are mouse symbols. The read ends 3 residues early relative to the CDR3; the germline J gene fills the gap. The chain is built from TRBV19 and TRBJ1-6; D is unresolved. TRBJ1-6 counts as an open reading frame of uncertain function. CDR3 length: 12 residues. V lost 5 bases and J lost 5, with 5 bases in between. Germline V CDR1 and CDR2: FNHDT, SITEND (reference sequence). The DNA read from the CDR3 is TGTGCCAGCAGCAGGAATAATTCGCCC. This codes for CASSRNNSP. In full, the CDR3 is CASSRNNSPLYF.

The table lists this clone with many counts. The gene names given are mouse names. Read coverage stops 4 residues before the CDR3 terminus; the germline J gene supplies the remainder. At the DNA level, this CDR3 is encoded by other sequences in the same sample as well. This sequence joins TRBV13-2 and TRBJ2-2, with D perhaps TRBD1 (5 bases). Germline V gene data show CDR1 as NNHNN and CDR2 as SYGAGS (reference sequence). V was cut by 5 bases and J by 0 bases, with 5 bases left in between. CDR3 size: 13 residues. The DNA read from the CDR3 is TGTGCCAGCGGGACAGCAAACACCGGG. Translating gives CASGTANTG. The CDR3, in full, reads CASGTANTGQLYF.

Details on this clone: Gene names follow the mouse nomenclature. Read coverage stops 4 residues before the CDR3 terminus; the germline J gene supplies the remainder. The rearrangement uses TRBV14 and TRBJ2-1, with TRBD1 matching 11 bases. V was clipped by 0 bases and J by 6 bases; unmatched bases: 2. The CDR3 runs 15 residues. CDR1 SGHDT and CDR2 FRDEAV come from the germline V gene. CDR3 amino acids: CASSFWDRGGAEQFF. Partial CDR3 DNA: TGTGCCAGCAGTTTCTGGGACAGGGGGGGTGCT.

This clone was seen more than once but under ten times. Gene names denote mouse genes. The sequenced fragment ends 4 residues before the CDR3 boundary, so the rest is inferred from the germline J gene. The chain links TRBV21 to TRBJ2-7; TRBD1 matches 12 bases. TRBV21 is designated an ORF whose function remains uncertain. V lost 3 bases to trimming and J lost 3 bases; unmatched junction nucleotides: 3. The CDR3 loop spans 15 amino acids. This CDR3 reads CASSQGQGALYEQYF. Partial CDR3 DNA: TGTGCTAGCAGTCAGGGACAGGGGGCCCTCTAT.

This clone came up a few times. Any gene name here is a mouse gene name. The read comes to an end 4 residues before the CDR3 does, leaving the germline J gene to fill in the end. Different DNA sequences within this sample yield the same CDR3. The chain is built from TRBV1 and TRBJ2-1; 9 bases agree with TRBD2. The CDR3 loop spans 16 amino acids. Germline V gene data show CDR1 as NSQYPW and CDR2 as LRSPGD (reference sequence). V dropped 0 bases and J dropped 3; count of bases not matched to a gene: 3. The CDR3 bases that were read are TGCACCTGCAGTGCAGATCGCTGGGGGGGCTATGCT. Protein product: CTCSADRWGGYA. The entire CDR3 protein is CTCSADRWGGYAEQFF.

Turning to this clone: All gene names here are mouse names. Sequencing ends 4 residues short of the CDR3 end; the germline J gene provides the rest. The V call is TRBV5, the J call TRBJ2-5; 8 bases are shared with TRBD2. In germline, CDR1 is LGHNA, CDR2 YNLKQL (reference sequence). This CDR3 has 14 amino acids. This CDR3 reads CASSQAWGADTQYF. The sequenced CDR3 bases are TGTGCCAGCAGCCAAGCCTGGGGGGCGGAC.

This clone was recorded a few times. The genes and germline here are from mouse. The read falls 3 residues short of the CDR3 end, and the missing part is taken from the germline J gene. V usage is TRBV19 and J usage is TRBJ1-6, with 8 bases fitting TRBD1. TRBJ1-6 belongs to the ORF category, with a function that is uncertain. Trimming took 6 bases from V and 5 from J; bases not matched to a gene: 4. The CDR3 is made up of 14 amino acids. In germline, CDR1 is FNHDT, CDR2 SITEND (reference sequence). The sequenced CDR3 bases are TGTGCCAGCAACCCGGGACAGGATAATTCGCCC. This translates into CASNPGQDNSP. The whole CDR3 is CASNPGQDNSPLYF.

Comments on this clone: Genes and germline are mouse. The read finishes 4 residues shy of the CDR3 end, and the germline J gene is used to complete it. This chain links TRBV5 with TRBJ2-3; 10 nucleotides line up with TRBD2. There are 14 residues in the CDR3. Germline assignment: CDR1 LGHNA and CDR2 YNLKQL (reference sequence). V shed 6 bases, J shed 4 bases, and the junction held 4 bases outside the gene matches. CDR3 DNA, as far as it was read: TGTGCCAGCAGGAGGGACTGGGGCACAGAA. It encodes CASRRDWGTE. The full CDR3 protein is CASRRDWGTETLYF.

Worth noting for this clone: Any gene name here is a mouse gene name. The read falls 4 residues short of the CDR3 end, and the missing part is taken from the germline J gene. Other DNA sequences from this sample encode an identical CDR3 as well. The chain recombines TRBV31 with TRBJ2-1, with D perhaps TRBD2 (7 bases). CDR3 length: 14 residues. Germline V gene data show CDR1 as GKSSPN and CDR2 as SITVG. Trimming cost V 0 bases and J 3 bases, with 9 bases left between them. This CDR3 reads CAWSLRGAYAEQFF. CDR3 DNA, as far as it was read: TGTGCCTGGAGTCTACGGGGGGCCTATGCT.

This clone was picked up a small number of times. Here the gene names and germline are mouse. The CDR3 here is CAAQGSNYAEQFF. CDR3 DNA, as far as it was read: TGTGCCGCACAGGGGTCGAACTATGCT. The rearrangement joins TRBV13-3 to TRBJ2-1; 7 nucleotides line up with TRBD1. The sequence runs out 4 residues before the end of the CDR3; the remainder is reconstructed from the germline J gene. Germline values: CDR1 NNHDY, CDR2 SYVADS. The CDR3 has 13 amino acids. V was pared by 10 bases and J by 1 base, with 5 bases of the junction left unmatched.

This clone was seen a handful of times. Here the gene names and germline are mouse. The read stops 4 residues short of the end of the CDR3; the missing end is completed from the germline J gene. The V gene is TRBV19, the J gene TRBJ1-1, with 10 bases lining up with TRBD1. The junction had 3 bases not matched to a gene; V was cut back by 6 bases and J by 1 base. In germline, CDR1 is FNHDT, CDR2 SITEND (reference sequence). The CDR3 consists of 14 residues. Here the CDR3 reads CASTDRGRNTEVFF. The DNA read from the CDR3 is TGTGCCAGCACCGACAGGGGGCGAAACACA.